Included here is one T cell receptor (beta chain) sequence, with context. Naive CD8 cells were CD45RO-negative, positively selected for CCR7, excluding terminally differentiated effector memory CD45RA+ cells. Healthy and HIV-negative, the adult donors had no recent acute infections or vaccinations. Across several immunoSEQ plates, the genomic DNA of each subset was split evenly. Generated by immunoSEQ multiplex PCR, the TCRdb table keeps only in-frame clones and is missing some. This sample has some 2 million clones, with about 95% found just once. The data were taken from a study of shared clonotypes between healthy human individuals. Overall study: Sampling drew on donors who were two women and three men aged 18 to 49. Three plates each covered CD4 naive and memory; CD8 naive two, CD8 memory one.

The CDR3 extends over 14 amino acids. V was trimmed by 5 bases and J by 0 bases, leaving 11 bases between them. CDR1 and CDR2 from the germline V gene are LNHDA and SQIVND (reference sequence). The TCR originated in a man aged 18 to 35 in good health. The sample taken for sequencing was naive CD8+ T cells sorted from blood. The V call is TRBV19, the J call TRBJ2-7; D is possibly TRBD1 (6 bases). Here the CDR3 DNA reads TGTGCCAGTAGTGACCGGGACAACTCCTACGAGCAGTACTTC. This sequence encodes CASSDRDNSYEQYF.